This T cell receptor (beta chain) originates from a study of beta chain features in type 1 diabetes (dated by TCRdb to between 2017 and 2018). In the study overall: Patients and healthy donors did not differ in mean age, gender distribution, total cell number or subset yield. A total of under 120,000,000 sorted cells were examined across all samples, and RNA yield correlated strongly with the number of cells per subset. In the study, TCRB repertoires of sorted circulating CD4+ T cell subsets from recently diagnosed type 1 diabetes patients were compared with those of matched healthy donors. Naive and central memory subsets were obtained from all 28 donors, but regulatory and stem cell-like memory subsets were isolated from only 8 patients and roughly 8 healthy donors.

The germline V gene provides CDR1 SGHRS and CDR2 YFSETQ. From its cysteine to its phenylalanine, the CDR3 spans 15 amino acids. The sequence is cut down to CDR3 DNA, 45 bases in frame from base 1. Trimming leaves V shorter by 4 bases and J shorter by 1 base, with the junction holding 6 bases beyond the gene matches. A note on this clone: The antigen it recognizes is unknown. No much larger clone exists at a distance of one base, and base qualities are not known.

Each donor gave one peripheral blood draw, averaging approximately 120 mL, which was collected into heparinised tubes. Using a panel that included CD45RO, CCR7, CD25, CD127, CD95 and CD27, naive, central memory, regulatory and stem cell-like memory CD4+ T cells were sorted on a BD FACSAria II. Every sorted population had a purity above 98%. PBMCs were isolated right away by Lymphoprep density gradient centrifugation and were stained directly, without culture. So that batch effects would be minimized, each experiment stained and sorted samples in pairs, pairing one healthy donor with one patient. The entire amount of isolated RNA was reverse transcribed using the High Capacity cDNA Reverse Transcription Kit, so the sequenced TCRB transcripts were expressed ones. Deep immunoSEQ sequencing was applied to naive, central memory and regulatory T cell samples, giving an average of roughly 3.5 million total reads per sample. Sorted cells were lysed in RLT buffer and RNA was extracted with DNase-treated RNeasy Micro or Mini kits, depending on cell number. Each cell subset was processed separately to prevent cross-contamination, with patient and healthy donor samples processed together. Using the immunoSEQ multiplex PCR, TCRB sequences were amplified from cDNA into 87-bp fragments spanning the CDR3 region. Amplicons were sequenced on the Illumina HiSeq platform. In the original analysis: PCR bias was corrected computationally using synthetic template baselines, and reads within Hamming distance 2 were collapsed, with unmergeable singletons discarded. Reads were aligned to IMGT to assign V, D and J genes, CDR3 length, and insertions or deletions at six rearrangement sites. Clonotype counts were normalized to sorted cell number within each subset before computing true diversity and Gini coefficients with the tcR R package. The overlap coefficient, calculated on TCRB nucleotide sequences, was used to quantify repertoire sharing. Out-of-frame TCRB sequences from naive cells were analyzed as a proxy for the pre-selection repertoire. TCRdb holds this immuneACCESS table with in-frame rearrangements only. Some clones are missing; in checked studies, unresolved V genes explain under half, and the rest has no known cause. That table gives V, J and clone size, and the DNA gave D and trimming. In all, the sample holds around 710,000 clones, and roughly 12% of those were seen once. The ten biggest clones cover roughly 0.11% of the sample.

What the research found in general, with its limitations: Type 1 diabetes patients showed a moderate but significant shortening of TCRB CDR3 length in all four CD4+ subsets. Only small numbers of individuals were included in the HLA sub-analyses, which left unresolved whether HLA type had any influence on TCRB rearrangement. PCR may preferentially amplify shorter templates, but because patient and control samples were amplified and corrected together, any resulting skew would affect both groups equally. Because cDNA was sequenced instead of genomic DNA, highly expressing activated cells could be over-represented, though the groups showed no difference in activation or CD3 levels. Naive, central memory and regulatory TCRB repertoires appeared to be more similar among patients than among healthy donors. At VDJ recombination sites, type 1 diabetes patients had fewer insertions and more deleted nucleotides, which implies abnormalities in thymic rearrangement.

Sample: naive CD4+ T cells from blood. According to the study, the label for this sample's cell subset or site signals: true naive CD4+ T cells. The receptor was isolated from a man aged 30 to 39 with type 1 diabetes. This chain is built from TRBV5-1 and TRBJ2-3, with TRBD1 matching 7 junction bases. The CDR3 loop reads CASSRGTDRTDTQYF. The nucleotides read TGCGCCAGCAGCCGAGGGACAGACCGCACAGATACGCAGTATTTT.